Listed below are T cell receptor beta chains from one sample, sequenced in a study of post-analysis software for immune sequencing data. TCRdb itself ran the PCR reads through MiXCR, one entry per CDR3 protein. The sample consists of hundreds of thousands of distinct CDR3 sequences, about 32% of them appearing once. The sequencing sample was made of blood. Receptors were obtained from a girl under 18 with multiple sclerosis. Each CDR3 is given with its conserved first and last residue. Fields, in order: V gene, J gene, CDR3 protein.

>TRBV5-1|TRBJ1-1
CASGLVSSNTEAFF
>TRBV7-9|TRBJ1-2
CASSQDSRNYGYTF
>TRBV24-1|TRBJ2-6
CATSDPGTGVSGANVLTF
>TRBV6-2/TRBV6-3|TRBJ1-1
CASSYSTGSLRDTEAFF
>TRBV7-2|TRBJ2-1
CASKPGSADSYNEQFF
>TRBV7-9|TRBJ1-1
CASSPRPGYFRGTEAFF
>TRBV15|TRBJ2-3
CATSRGLAGTSTDTQYF
>TRBV6-1|TRBJ1-5
CASNSDREDQPQHF
>TRBV24-1|TRBJ2-1
CATSDLQGGEQFF
>TRBV29-1|TRBJ2-1
CSAKGAWSNEQFF